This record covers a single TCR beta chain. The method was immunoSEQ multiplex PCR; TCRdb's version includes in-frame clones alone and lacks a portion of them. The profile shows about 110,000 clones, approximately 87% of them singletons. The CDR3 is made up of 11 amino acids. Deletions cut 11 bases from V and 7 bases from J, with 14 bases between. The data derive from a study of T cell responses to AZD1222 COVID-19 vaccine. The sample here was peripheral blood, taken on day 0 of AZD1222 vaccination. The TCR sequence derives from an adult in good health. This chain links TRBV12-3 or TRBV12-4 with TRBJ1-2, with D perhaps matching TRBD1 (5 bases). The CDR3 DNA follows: TGTGCCCTATCCAGAGGGGCTGGCTACACCTTC. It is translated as CALSRGAGYTF.